This T cell receptor beta chain stems from a study of blood T cell repertoires in COVID-19. Study-wide context: The United States, Italy and Spain were the sources of the acute and convalescent COVID-19 samples. T cells, B-cell-depleted T cells, or PBMCs provided the cDNA or gDNA that served as material.

This clone was seen only a few times. Trimming cost V 0 bases and J 5 bases, with 10 bases left between them. The CDR3 consists of 14 residues. CDR1 is LNHDA and CDR2 is SQIVND in the germline V gene (reference sequence). Authors' processing steps: Amplification from reference gene primers served as the basis for estimated nucleated cell counts. The repertoire was sequenced with immunoSEQ multiplex PCR; TCRdb's copy has only in-frame clones and lacks some. V and J calls plus clone size are reproduced from that table; the DNA served to infer D and trimming. This table has approximately 220,000 clones, about 87% appearing once.

The V gene is TRBV19, the J gene TRBJ1-1; D perhaps matches TRBD1 (5 bases). The material sequenced was peripheral blood. The source of this sequence is a man between 60 and 70 years old with acute or convalescent COVID-19. CDR3 sequence reads: CASSIDRVRTEAFF. The CDR3 nucleotides read TGTGCCAGTAGTATAGACAGGGTTCGGACTGAAGCTTTCTTT.